One and the same sample provided the 7 T cell receptor beta chains below, sequenced in a study of T-cell memory formation after mild COVID-19. TCRdb fed the 5' RACE reads into MiXCR, producing one record per CDR3 protein. Of 350,000 to 500,000 distinct CDR3 sequences listed, more than 20% are singletons. The material sequenced was PBMCs or a T cell subset sorted from them (not recorded which). These receptors were collected from an adult woman who had mild COVID-19 (a few samples of this study predate the infection). Cell type and time point are not known.

The chain recombines TRBV24-1 with TRBJ1-5; 7 positions agree with TRBD1. The trim removed 4 bases at V and 7 bases at J, leaving 6 bases unmatched. The germline gives CDR1 KGHDR, CDR2 SFDVKD. The CDR3 covers 14 residues. The CDR3 region has the DNA TGTGCCACCAGTGACTCGACAGGGTTCCAGCCCCAGCATTTT. It specifies CATSDSTGFQPQHF.

This rearrangement joins TRBV15 to TRBJ2-7; 9 positions agree with TRBD1. V gave up 5 bases and J gave up 3 bases; unmatched junction bases: 2. Germline assignment: CDR1 LNHNV and CDR2 YYDKDF (reference sequence). There are 13 residues in the CDR3. In nucleotides, the CDR3 is TGTGCCACCAGCCCGGACAGGGGCTACGAGCAGTACTTC. The encoded protein is CATSPDRGYEQYF.

This clonotype has more than one count but fewer than ten. CDR3 sequence reads: CASSYGLWRAPYEQYF. The CDR3 nucleotides are TGTGCCAGCAGTTACGGTCTTTGGAGGGCCCCCTACGAGCAGTACTTC. The chain links TRBV6-5 to TRBJ2-7; possibly TRBD2 for D (6 bases). Germline assignment: CDR1 MNHEY and CDR2 SVGAGI. The CDR3 is made up of 16 amino acids. Trimming removed 2 bases from V and 2 bases from J, with 16 bases in between.

This clonotype has just one count. The genes are TRBV3-1 and TRBJ1-1; D may be TRBD1 (5 bases). V was pared by 1 base and J by 1 base, with 16 bases between. The CDR3 runs 17 residues. Per germline, CDR1 LGHDT and CDR2 YNNKEL (reference sequence). CDR3 loop: CASSQGLLGGRNTEAFF. CDR3 in DNA: TGTGCCAGCAGCCAAGGACTTTTGGGGGGGAGGAACACTGAAGCTTTCTTT.

This clonotype was counted ten times or more. V is TRBV5-6 and J is TRBJ2-1; D call uncertain. Deletions cut 0 bases from V and 5 bases from J, with 0 bases between. Germline CDR1 is SGHDT and CDR2 is YYEEEE. The CDR3 spans 11 residues. CDR3 protein: CASSLDNEQFF. The CDR3, as DNA: TGTGCCAGCAGCTTGGACAATGAGCAGTTCTTC.

A few counts support this clonotype. The chain uses TRBV7-8 and TRBJ2-5; TRBD1 agrees at 8 bases. The germline V gene has CDR1 SGHVS and CDR2 FQNEAQ. V shed 7 bases and J 5 bases; nucleotides not matched to a gene: 6. The CDR3 covers 13 residues. Here the CDR3 DNA reads TGTGCCAGCACCCAGGGGGCGCGGGAGACCCAGTACTTC. Amino acid sequence: CASTQGARETQYF. Full variable domain (rest looked up from reference TRBV7-8 and TRBJ2-5): GAGVSQSPRYKVAKRGQDVALRCDPISGHVSLFWYQQALGQGPEFLTYFQNEAQLDKSGLPSDRFFAERPEGSVSTLKIQRTQQEDSAVYLCASTQGARETQYFGPGTRLLVL.

This clonotype was seen only a few times. This sequence joins TRBV3-1 and TRBJ1-1, with 9 bases identical to TRBD1. The J segment lost 6 bases and the V segment lost 4 bases, leaving 3 bases of the junction unmatched. The CDR3 covers 13 residues. CDR1 is LGHDT, CDR2 YNNKEL, per germline (reference sequence). The CDR3 DNA follows: TGTGCCAGCAGCCTTAACAGGGGGCCTGAAGCTTTCTTT. Protein product: CASSLNRGPEAFF.